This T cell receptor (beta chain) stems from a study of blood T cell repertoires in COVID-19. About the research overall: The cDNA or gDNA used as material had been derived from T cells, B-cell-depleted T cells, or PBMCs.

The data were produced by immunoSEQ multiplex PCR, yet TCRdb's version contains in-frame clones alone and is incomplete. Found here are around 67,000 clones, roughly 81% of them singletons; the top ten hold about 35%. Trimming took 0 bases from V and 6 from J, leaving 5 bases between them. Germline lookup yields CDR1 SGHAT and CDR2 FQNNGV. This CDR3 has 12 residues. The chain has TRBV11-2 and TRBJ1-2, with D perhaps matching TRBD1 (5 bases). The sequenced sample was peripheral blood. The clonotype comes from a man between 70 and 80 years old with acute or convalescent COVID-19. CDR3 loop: CASSLEGDGYTF. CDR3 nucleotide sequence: TGTGCCAGCAGCTTAGAAGGGGATGGCTACACCTTC.